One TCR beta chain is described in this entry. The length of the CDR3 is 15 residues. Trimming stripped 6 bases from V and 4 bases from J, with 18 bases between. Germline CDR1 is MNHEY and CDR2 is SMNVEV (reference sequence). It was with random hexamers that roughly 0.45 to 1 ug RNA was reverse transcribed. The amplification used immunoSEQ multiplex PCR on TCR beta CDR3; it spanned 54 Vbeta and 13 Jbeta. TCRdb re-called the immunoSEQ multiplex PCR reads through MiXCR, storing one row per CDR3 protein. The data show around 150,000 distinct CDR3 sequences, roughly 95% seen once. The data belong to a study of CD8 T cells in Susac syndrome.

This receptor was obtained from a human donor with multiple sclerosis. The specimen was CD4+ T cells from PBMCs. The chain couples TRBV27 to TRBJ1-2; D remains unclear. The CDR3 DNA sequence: TGTGCCAGCAGCTCCCTCGGGCTCGGCAGCTATGGCTACACCTTC. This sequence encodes CASSSLGLGSYGYTF.